This T cell receptor beta chain stems from a study of tumor-infiltrating lymphocytes in primary liver carcinoma. A constant-region primer primed TCR beta cDNA synthesis from 500 to 550 ng of total RNA. Slightly modified ARM-PCR served as the procedure for the TCR beta libraries. These libraries came from three rounds of nested multiplex PCR. The first two PCR rounds used TRBV1-TRBV30 forward primers with a C-beta reverse primer, around 10 cycles each. MiXCR, run by TCRdb on the multiplex PCR reads, gives a single entry per CDR3 protein. This table has approximately 330,000 distinct CDR3 sequences, around three fifths appearing once. The CDR3 has 15 amino acids. With V trimmed by 4 bases and J by 6 bases, 6 bases remained unmatched. Germline V gene sequence: CDR1 SGHAT, CDR2 FQDESV (reference sequence). Blood RNA came from unsorted whole blood; germline DNA was also extracted. This clonotype was seen many times. Its antigen is not identified.

Study results and limitations: CD4+ and CD8+ repertoires could not be compared in these unsorted bulk samples.

This clonotype was sampled from a man aged 40-55 years with primary liver carcinoma and hepatitis B virus infection. The material sequenced was peripheral blood. V gene TRBV11-1 combines with J gene TRBJ2-3; TRBD2 matches 11 bases. The DNA of the CDR3 is TGTGCCAGCAGCTCATTAGCGGGAGGGCCTGATACGCAGTATTTT. Translation: CASSSLAGGPDTQYF. The variable domain in full, completed from reference TRBV11-1 and TRBJ2-3, reads EAEVAQSPRYKITEKSQAVAFWCDPISGHATLYWYRQILGQGPELLVQFQDESVVDDSQLPKDRFSAERLKGVDSTLKIQPAELGDSAMYLCASSSLAGGPDTQYFGPGTRLTVL.